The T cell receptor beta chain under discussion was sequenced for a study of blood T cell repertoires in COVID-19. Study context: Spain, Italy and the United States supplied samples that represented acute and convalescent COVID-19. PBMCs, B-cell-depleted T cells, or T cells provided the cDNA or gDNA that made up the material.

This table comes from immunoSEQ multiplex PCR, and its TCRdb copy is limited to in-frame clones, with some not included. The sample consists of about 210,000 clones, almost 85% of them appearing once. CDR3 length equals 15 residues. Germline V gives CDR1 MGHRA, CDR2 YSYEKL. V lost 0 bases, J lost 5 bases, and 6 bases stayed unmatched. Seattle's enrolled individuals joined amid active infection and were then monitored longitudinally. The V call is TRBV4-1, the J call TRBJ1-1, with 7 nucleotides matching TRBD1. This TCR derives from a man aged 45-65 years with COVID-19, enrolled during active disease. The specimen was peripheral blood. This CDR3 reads CASSQEVAGGTEAFF. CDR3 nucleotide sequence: TGCGCCAGCAGCCAAGAGGTGGCAGGGGGGACTGAAGCTTTCTTT.